This T cell receptor beta chain came from a study of regulatory T cells in long-lasting Graves disease. Overall study context: Graves' patients, newly diagnosed, had taken antithyroid drugs under 3 months.

The CDR3 spans 16 residues. V shed 3 bases, J shed 4 bases, and the junction held 8 bases outside the gene matches. Germline V CDR1 and CDR2: MNHGY, SVAAGI. This clonotype has at least ten counts. What it binds is unknown. The time point here: newly diagnosed GD, antithyroid drugs for less than 3 months. The authors made the TCR library using RNA they extracted from PBMCs. In each case, Graves' disease was diagnosed per American Thyroid Association guidelines. Notes on the study in general: Persistent disease exhibited a predilection for TRBV28, TRBJ1-2 and TRBJ2-5. Persistent Graves' disease cases displayed lower TCR diversity than newly diagnosed ones.

Researchers made TCR beta libraries by using iRepertoire HTBI primers and running Arm-PCR on CDR3 regions. TCRdb passed the multiplex PCR reads through MiXCR, listing each CDR3 protein once. The repertoire holds around 400,000 distinct CDR3 sequences, with less than 20% as singletons. This TCR derives from a female donor with Graves disease. The chain couples TRBV6-9 to TRBJ2-1, with 8 bases matching TRBD1. Material: peripheral blood mononuclear cells (PBMCs), obtained at new diagnosis, from a patient treated with antithyroid drugs. In nucleotides, the CDR3 is TGTGCCAGCAGTTACAGCCAGGGGGCCTTTTACAATGAGCAGTTCTTC. It is translated as CASSYSQGAFYNEQFF.